This T cell receptor beta chain was identified during a study of OX40 agonist ivuxolimab in advanced cancers. Looked up from germline, CDR1 is SGHVS and CDR2 is FQNEAQ. V was cut by 7 bases and J by 5 bases, with 12 bases left in between. The CDR3 has 13 amino acids. TCRdb's table, derived via immunoSEQ multiplex PCR, lists solely in-frame clones and lacks some. The sample yields around 76,000 clones, around 83% seen once. V is TRBV7-8 and J is TRBJ2-1, with unresolved D. The clonotype was recovered from an adult with an advanced solid tumor such as melanoma, head and neck, liver or kidney cancer. Sequences were derived from CD4+ or CD8+ T cells sorted from blood, sampled in a trial of the OX40 agonist ivuxolimab. The CDR3 loop reads CASNSFRDNEQFF. CDR3 nucleotide sequence: TGTGCCAGCAACTCTTTCCGTGACAATGAGCAGTTCTTC. The entire variable domain, with the rest obtained from reference TRBV7-8 and TRBJ2-1, is as follows: GAGVSQSPRYKVAKRGQDVALRCDPISGHVSLFWYQQALGQGPEFLTYFQNEAQLDKSGLPSDRFFAERPEGSVSTLKIQRTQQEDSAVYLCASNSFRDNEQFFGPGTRLTVL.